This T cell receptor (beta chain) was recorded in a study of T-cell reconstitution after alpha-beta-depleted transplantation in children. This clonotype has ten or more counts. Its antigen is not identified. Unique molecular identifiers were used in preparing the TCRbeta library. TCRdb re-analysed the PCR reads in MiXCR, keeping a single row per CDR3 protein. Among 700,000 or so distinct CDR3 sequences listed, around 13% were seen once. There are 18 residues in the CDR3. Germline trimming cut 2 bases from V and 6 bases from J; bases unmatched to any gene: 15. Germline values: CDR1 ENHRY, CDR2 SYGVKD. Study findings and constraints: Alpha-beta T cells about two months after transplant reportedly derived from several hundred expanded graft clones. After one year, T-cell counts and TCRbeta diversity mostly came from new T cells. Several patients had high TCRbeta diversity at day 60; it came from surviving recipient T cells and thymic progenitors.

Specimen: PBMCs, collected before TCRalphabeta/CD19-depleted stem cell transplant. This receptor was obtained from a girl aged 2 to 10 with congenital amegakaryocytic thrombocytopenia, due to receive a stem cell transplant. The V and J genes are TRBV10-3 and TRBJ2-1, with 8 bases matching TRBD2. In DNA, the CDR3 is TGTGCCATCAGTGAGACCGGACTAGCCCTACGCCACCCCAATGAGCAGTTCTTC. Protein sequence: CAISETGLALRHPNEQFF.